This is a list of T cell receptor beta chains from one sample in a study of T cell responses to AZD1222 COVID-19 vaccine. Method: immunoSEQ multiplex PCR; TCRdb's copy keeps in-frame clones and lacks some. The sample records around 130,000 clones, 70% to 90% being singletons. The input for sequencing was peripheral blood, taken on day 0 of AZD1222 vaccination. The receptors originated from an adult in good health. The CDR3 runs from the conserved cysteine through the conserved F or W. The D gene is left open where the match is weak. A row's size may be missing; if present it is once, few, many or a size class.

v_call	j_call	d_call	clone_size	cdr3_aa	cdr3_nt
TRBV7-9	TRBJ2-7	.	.	CASSRGQNYEQYF	TGTGCCAGCAGCCGTGGACAGAACTACGAGCAGTACTTC
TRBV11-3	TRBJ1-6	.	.	CASSYGTSPLHF	TGTGCCAGCAGCTATGGTACTTCACCCCTCCACTTT
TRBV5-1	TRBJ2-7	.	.	CASSLTNTAAGSDSYEQYF	TGCGCCAGCAGCTTGACGAATACAGCGGCAGGATCAGACTCCTACGAGCAGTACTTC
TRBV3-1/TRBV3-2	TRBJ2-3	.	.	CASSQVRSDTQYF	TGTGCCAGCAGCCAAGTGAGGAGCGATACGCAGTATTTT
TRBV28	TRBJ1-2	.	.	CASSLGARYGYTF	TGTGCCAGCAGTTTAGGGGCTCGCTATGGCTACACCTTC
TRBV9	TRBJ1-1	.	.	CASSNNRAEAFF	TGTGCCAGCAGCAACAACCGGGCCGAAGCTTTCTTT
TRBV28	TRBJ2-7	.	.	CASSLTQGGIDEQYF	TGTGCCAGCAGTCTTACACAGGGAGGGATCGACGAGCAGTACTTC
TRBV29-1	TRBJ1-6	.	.	CSARDPNSPLHF	TGCAGCGCCCGGGACCCTAATTCACCCCTCCACTTT
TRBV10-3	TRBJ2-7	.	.	CAISESRGLRYEQYF	TGTGCCATCAGTGAGTCAAGGGGGTTAAGATACGAGCAGTACTTC
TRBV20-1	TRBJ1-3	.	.	CSGKTGNTIYF	TGCAGTGGGAAGACGGGGAACACCATATATTTT
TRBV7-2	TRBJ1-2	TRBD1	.	CASSGGTGASYGYTF	TGTGCCAGCAGTGGTGGGACAGGGGCTAGCTATGGCTACACCTTC
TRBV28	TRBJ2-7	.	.	CASTEREYEQYF	TGTGCCAGCACGGAAAGGGAATACGAGCAGTACTTC
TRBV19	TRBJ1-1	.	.	CASSSHGNTEAFF	TGTGCCAGTAGCTCCCACGGGAACACTGAAGCTTTCTTT
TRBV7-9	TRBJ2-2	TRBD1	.	CASSPGTGGIGELFF	TGTGCCAGCAGCCCTGGGACAGGGGGAATCGGGGAGCTGTTTTTT
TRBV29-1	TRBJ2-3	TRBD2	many	CSATTSGGTSGRDTQYF	TGCAGCGCCACGACTAGCGGGGGAACGAGCGGAAGAGATACGCAGTATTTT
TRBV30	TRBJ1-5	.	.	CAWSSGGNWQPQHF	TGTGCCTGGAGTAGTGGCGGGAACTGGCAGCCCCAGCATTTT
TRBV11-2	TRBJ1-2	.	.	CASSSGVYGYTF	TGTGCCAGCAGCTCAGGGGTTTATGGCTACACCTTC
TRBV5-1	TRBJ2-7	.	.	CASSLGTDSYEQYF	TGCGCCAGCAGCTTGGGGACGGACTCCTACGAGCAGTACTTC
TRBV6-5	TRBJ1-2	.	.	CASAAIDYGYTF	TGTGCCAGCGCGGCAATAGACTATGGCTACACCTTC
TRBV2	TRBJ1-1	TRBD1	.	CASSRTGATTEAFF	TGTGCCAGCAGCCGGACAGGGGCAACCACAGAAGCTTTCTTT
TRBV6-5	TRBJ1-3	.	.	CASIAGGSGNTIYF	TGTGCCAGCATCGCGGGGGGCTCTGGAAACACCATATATTTT
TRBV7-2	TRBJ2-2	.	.	CASSLASTGELFF	TGTGCCAGCAGCTTAGCATCCACCGGGGAGCTGTTTTTT
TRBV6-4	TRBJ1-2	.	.	CASSPGTANYGYTF	TGTGCCAGCAGTCCGGGGACCGCCAACTATGGCTACACCTTC
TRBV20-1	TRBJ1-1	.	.	CSASGPSGQGVKVLNTEAFF	TGCAGTGCTAGTGGGCCATCAGGCCAAGGGGTTAAAGTTCTGAACACTGAAGCTTTCTTT
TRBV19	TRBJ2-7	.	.	CASSIGGSRSYEQYF	TGTGCCAGTAGTATAGGAGGGTCCCGATCCTACGAGCAGTACTTC
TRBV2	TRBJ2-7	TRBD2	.	CASRVSGSTYEQYF	TGTGCCAGCAGGGTCAGCGGGAGTACCTACGAGCAGTACTTC
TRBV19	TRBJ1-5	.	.	CASAAPGHNSNQPQHF	TGTGCCAGTGCCGCTCCGGGACATAATAGCAATCAGCCCCAGCATTTT
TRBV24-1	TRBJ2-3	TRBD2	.	CATSPGGATDTQYF	TGTGCCACCAGTCCCGGGGGGGCGACAGATACGCAGTATTTT
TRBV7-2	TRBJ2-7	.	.	CASSLYRAALSYEQYF	TGTGCCAGCAGCTTATACAGGGCCGCCCTCTCCTACGAGCAGTACTTC
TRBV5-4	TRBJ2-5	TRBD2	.	CASRKGLDGYGTQYF	TGTGCCAGCAGAAAAGGACTAGACGGCTACGGGACCCAGTACTTC
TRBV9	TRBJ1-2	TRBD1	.	CASSAVFPGGGGYTF	TGTGCCAGCAGCGCCGTGTTTCCAGGGGGCGGTGGCTACACCTTC
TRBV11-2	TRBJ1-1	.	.	CASSLVQGEAFF	TGTGCCAGCAGCTTAGTACAGGGTGAAGCTTTCTTT
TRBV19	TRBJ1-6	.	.	CASSMTGDSPLHF	TGTGCCAGTAGTATGACAGGTGATTCACCCCTCCACTTT
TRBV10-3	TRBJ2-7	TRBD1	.	CAISDHRGASYEQYF	TGTGCCATCAGTGACCACAGGGGAGCGAGCTACGAGCAGTACTTC
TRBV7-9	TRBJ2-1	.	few	CASSSGRVDEQFF	TGTGCCAGCAGTTCTGGGCGGGTAGATGAGCAGTTCTTC
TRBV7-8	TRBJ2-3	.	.	CASSFSKVETQYF	TGTGCCAGCAGCTTTTCGAAGGTCGAGACGCAGTATTTT
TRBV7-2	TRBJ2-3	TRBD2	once	CASTLDQPGLAGRDTQYF	TGTGCCAGCACTCTCGACCAGCCGGGACTAGCGGGCCGAGATACGCAGTATTTT
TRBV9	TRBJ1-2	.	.	CASSVVAPGGYTF	TGTGCCAGCAGCGTAGTGGCGCCGGGGGGCTACACCTTC
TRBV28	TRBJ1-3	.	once	CASSLGVSAGNTIYF	TGTGCCAGCAGTTTAGGGGTATCTGCTGGAAACACCATATATTTT
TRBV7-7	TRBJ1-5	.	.	CASSQGPPGCNQPQHF	TGTGCTAGCAGCCAAGGCCCCCCAGGGTGCAATCAGCCCCAGCATTTT
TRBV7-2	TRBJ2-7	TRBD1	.	CASSLGTGGFNLYEQYF	TGTGCCAGCAGCTTAGGGACAGGGGGATTCAATCTCTACGAGCAGTACTTC
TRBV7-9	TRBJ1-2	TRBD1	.	CASSLDRDHGYTF	TGTGCCAGCTCCCTAGACAGGGACCATGGCTACACCTTC
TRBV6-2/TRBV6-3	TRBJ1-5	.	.	CASSYPGQPQHF	TGTGCCAGCAGTTACCCAGGTCAGCCCCAGCATTTT
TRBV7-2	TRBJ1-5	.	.	CASSMEGFQPQHF	TGTGCCAGCAGCATGGAGGGGTTCCAGCCCCAGCATTTT
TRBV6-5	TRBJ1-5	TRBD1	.	CASSSGTGPKQPQHF	TGTGCCAGCAGTTCCGGGACAGGGCCCAAGCAGCCCCAGCATTTT
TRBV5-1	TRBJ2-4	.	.	CASSFGGGSKNIQYF	TGCGCCAGCAGCTTCGGAGGGGGTTCCAAAAACATTCAGTACTTC
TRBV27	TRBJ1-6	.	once	CASSLIQGPSPLHF	TGTGCCAGCAGTTTAATTCAAGGTCCTTCACCCCTCCACTTT
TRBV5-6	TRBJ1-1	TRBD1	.	CASSPGGLGTEAFF	TGTGCCAGCAGCCCAGGGGGCTTGGGCACTGAAGCTTTCTTT
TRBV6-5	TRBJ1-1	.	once	CASSYKVWTEAFF	TGTGCCAGCAGTTACAAGGTCTGGACTGAAGCTTTCTTT
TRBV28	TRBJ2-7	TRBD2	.	CASSSTYSGASSYEQYF	TGTGCCAGCAGTTCGACCTATAGCGGGGCAAGCTCCTACGAGCAGTACTTC
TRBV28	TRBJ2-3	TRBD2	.	CASSTQGTSGAWGTDTQYF	TGTGCCAGCAGTACCCAGGGGACTAGCGGGGCCTGGGGGACAGATACGCAGTATTTT
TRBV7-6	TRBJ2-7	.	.	CASSLGHPRDSYEQYF	TGTGCCAGCAGCTTAGGGCATCCCCGGGACTCCTACGAGCAGTACTTC
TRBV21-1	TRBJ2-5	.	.	CASSKALAGGPPKMGETQYF	TGTGCCAGCAGCAAAGCCCTAGCGGGGGGGCCTCCCAAAATGGGAGAGACCCAGTACTTC
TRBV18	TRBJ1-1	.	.	CASSPGWETLEAFF	TGTGCCAGCTCACCAGGTTGGGAGACCCTTGAAGCTTTCTTT
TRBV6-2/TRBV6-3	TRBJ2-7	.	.	CASSYMGLTYEQYF	TGTGCCAGCAGTTACATGGGACTCACTTACGAGCAGTACTTC
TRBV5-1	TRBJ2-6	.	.	CASSSELAGANVLTF	TGCGCCAGCAGCTCGGAGTTGGCTGGGGCCAACGTCCTGACTTTC